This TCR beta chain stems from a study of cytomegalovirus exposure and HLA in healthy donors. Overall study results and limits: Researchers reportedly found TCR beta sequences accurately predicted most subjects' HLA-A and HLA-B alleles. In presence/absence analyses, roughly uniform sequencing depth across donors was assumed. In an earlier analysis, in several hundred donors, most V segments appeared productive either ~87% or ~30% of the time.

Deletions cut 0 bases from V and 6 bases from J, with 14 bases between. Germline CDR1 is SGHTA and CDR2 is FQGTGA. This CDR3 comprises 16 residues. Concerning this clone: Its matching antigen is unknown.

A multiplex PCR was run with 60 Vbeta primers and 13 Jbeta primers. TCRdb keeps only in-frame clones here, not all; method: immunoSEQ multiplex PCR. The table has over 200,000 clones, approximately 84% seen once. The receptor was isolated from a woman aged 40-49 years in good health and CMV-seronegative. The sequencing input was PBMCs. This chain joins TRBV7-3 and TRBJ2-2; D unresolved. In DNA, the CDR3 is TGTGCCAGCAGCTTAACCACTTCCATCCCCGCCGGGGAGCTGTTTTTT. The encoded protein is CASSLTTSIPAGELFF.